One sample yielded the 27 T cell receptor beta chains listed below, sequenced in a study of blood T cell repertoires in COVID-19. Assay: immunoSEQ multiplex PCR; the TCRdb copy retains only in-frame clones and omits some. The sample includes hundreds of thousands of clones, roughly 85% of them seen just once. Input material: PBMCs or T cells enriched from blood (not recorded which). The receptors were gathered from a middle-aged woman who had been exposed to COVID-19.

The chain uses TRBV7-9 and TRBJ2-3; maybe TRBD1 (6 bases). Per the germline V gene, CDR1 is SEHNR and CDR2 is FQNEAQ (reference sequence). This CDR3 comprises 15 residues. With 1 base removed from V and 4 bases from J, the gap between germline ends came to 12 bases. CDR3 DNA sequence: TGTGCCAGCAGCTTAGTGGACAGTCGGGCAGATACGCAGTATTTT. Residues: CASSLVDSRADTQYF.

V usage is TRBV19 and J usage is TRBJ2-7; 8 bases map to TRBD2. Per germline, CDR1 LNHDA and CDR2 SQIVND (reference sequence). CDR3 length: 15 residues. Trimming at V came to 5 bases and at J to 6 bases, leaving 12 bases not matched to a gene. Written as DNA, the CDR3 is TGTGCCAGTAGTGTAGGCCGCGGGGGGCGTCTCGAGCAGTACTTC. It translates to CASSVGRGGRLEQYF.

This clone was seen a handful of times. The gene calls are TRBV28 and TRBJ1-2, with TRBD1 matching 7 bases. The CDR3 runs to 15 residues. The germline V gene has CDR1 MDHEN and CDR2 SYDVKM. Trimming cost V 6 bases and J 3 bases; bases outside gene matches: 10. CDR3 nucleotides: TGTGCCAGCAGGCCCTTTGGGGACAGCTACTATGGCTACACCTTC. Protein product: CASRPFGDSYYGYTF.

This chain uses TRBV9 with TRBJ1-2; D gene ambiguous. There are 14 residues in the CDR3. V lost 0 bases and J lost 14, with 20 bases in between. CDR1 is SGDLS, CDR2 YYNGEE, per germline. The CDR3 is CASSVEQTRPTLTF. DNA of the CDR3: TGTGCCAGCAGCGTAGAGCAGACAAGACCCACACTTACCTTC.

The chain's CDR3 is CASSDRGSYNEQFF. CDR3 nucleotides: TGTGCCAGCAGTGACAGGGGGTCTTACAATGAGCAGTTCTTC. The chain employs TRBV6-1 and TRBJ2-1; 7 nucleotides agree with TRBD1. Trimming took 3 bases from V and 4 from J; bases not matched to a gene: 3. Germline V CDR1 and CDR2: MNHNS, SASEGT. The CDR3 spans 14 residues.

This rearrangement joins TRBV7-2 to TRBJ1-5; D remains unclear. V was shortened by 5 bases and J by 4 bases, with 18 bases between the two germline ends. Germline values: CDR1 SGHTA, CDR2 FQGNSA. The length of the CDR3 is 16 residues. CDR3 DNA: TGTGCCAGCAGCCCCCAAAACCAAGCCTTAAATCAGCCCCAGCATTTT. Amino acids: CASSPQNQALNQPQHF.

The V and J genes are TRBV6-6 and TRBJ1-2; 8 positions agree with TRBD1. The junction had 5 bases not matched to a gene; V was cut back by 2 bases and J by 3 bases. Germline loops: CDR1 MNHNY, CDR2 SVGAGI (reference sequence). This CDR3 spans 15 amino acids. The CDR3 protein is CASSYLMTGDYGYTF. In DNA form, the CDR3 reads TGTGCCAGCAGTTACCTTATGACAGGGGACTATGGCTACACCTTC.

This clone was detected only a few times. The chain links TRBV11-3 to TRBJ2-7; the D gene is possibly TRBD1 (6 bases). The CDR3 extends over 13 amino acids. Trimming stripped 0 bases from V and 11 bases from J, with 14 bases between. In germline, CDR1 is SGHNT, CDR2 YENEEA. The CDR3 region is CASSLDPGQLKYF. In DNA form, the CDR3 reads TGTGCCAGCAGCTTAGATCCAGGACAGCTTAAGTACTTC. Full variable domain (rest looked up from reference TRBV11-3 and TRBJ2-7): EAGVVQSPRYKIIEKKQPVAFWCNPISGHNTLYWYLQNLGQGPELLIRYENEEAVDDSQLPKDRFSAERLKGVDSTLKIQPAELGDSAVYLCASSLDPGQLKYFGPGTRLTVT.

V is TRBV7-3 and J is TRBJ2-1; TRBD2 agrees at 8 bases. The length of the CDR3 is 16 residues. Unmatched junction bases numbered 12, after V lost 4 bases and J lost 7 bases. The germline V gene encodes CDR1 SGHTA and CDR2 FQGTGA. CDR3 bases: TGTGCCAGCAGCTCCAACCGGGGGGGCCAATGGAATGAGCAGTTCTTC. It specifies CASSSNRGGQWNEQFF. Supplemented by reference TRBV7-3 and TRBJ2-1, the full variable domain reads GAGVSQTPSNKVTEKGKYVELRCDPISGHTALYWYRQSLGQGPEFLIYFQGTGAADDSGLPNDRFFAVRPEGSVSTLKIQRTERGDSAVYLCASSSNRGGQWNEQFFGPGTRLTVL.

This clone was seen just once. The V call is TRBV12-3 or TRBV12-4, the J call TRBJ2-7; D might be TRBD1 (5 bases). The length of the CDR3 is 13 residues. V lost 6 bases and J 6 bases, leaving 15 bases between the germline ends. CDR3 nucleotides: TGTGCCAGCAGCCCAGGGCCCCTCGGCGAGCAGTACTTC. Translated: CASSPGPLGEQYF.

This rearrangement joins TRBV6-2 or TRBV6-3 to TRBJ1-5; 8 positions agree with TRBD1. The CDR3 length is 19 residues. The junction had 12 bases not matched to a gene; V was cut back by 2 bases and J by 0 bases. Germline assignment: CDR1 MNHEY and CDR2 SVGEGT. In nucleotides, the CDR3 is TGTGCCAGCAGTTACACCCGGGACAGGAGAACCCATAGCAATCAGCCCCAGCATTTT. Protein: CASSYTRDRRTHSNQPQHF.

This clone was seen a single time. DNA for the CDR3: TGTGCCGCAGGGGGAATTGGAAACACCATATATTTT. As protein: CAAGGIGNTIYF. The rearrangement links TRBV19 to TRBJ1-3; 7 positions match TRBD1. This CDR3 comprises 12 residues. With V trimmed by 11 bases and J by 3 bases, 4 bases remained unmatched. CDR1 LNHDA and CDR2 SQIVND come from the germline V gene (reference sequence).

CDR3 protein: CASEIERGQPQHF. The DNA for the CDR3 is TGTGCCAGCGAAATTGAGAGAGGTCAGCCCCAGCATTTT. The rearrangement links TRBV2 to TRBJ1-5, with unresolved D. Looked up from germline, CDR1 is SNHLY and CDR2 is FYNNEI. The CDR3 covers 13 residues. The ends were cut back, 8 bases at V and 6 bases at J, with 14 bases in the middle. Full variable domain (missing parts from reference TRBV2 and TRBJ1-5): EPEVTQTPSHQVTQMGQEVILRCVPISNHLYFYWYRQILGQKVEFLVSFYNNEISEKSEIFDDQFSVERPDGSNFTLKIRSTKLEDSAMYFCASEIERGQPQHFGDGTRLSIL.

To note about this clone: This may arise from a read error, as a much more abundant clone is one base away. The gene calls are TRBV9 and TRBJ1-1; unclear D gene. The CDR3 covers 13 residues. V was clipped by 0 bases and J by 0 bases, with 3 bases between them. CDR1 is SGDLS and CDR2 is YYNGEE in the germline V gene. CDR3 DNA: TGTGCCAGCAGCGTAGACATGAACACTGAAGCTTTCTTT. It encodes CASSVDMNTEAFF.

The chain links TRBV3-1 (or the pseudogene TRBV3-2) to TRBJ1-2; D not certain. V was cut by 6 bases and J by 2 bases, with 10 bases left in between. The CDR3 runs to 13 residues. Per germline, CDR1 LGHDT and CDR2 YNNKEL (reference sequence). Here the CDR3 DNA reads TGTGCCAGCAGTCCCCGAGTCAACTATGGCTACACCTTC. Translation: CASSPRVNYGYTF.

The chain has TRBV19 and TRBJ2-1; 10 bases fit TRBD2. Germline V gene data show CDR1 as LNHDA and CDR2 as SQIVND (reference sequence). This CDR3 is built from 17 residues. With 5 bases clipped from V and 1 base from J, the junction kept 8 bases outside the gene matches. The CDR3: CASSWVVAGGSYNEQFF. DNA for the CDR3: TGTGCCAGTAGTTGGGTGGTAGCGGGGGGATCCTACAATGAGCAGTTCTTC. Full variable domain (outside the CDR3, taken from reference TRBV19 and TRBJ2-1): DGGITQSPKYLFRKEGQNVTLSCEQNLNHDAMYWYRQDPGQGLRLIYYSQIVNDFQKGDIAEGYSVSREKKESFPLTVTSAQKNPTAFYLCASSWVVAGGSYNEQFFGPGTRLTVL.

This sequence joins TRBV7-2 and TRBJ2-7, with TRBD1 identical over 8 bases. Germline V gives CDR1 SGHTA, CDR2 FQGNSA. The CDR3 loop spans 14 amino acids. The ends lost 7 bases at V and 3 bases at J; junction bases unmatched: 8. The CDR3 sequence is CASTEGQDFYEQYF. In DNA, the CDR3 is TGTGCCAGCACCGAGGGACAGGATTTCTACGAGCAGTACTTC. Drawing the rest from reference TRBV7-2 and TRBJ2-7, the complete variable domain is GAGVSQSPSNKVTEKGKDVELRCDPISGHTALYWYRQSLGQGLEFLIYFQGNSAPDKSGLPSDRFSAERTGGSVSTLTIQRTQQEDSAVYLCASTEGQDFYEQYFGPGTRLTVT.

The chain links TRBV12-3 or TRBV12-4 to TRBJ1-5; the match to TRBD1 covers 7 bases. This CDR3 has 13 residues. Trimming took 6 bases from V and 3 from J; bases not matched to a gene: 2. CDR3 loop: CASRGQNNQPQHF. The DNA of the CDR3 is TGTGCCAGCAGGGGACAGAACAATCAGCCCCAGCATTTT.

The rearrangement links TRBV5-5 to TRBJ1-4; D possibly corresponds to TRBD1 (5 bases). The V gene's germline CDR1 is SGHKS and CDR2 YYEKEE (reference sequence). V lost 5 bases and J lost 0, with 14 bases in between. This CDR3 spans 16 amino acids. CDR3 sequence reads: CASSLVGVTTNEKLFF. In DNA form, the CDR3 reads TGTGCCAGCAGTCTTGTAGGGGTAACAACTAATGAAAAACTGTTTTTT.

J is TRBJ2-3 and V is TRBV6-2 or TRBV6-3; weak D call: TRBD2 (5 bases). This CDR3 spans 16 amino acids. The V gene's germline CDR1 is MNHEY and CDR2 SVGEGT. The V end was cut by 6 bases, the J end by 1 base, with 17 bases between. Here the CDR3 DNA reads TGTGCCAGCAGCGCCGGACCAGCGGCGGGCACAGATACGCAGTATTTT. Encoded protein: CASSAGPAAGTDTQYF.

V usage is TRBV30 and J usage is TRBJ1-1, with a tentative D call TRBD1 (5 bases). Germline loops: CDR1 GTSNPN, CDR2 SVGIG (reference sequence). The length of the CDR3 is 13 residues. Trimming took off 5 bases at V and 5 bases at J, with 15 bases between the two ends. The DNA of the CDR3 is TGTGCCTGGTCGACGCTGCGGGGGACTGAAGCTTTCTTT. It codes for CAWSTLRGTEAFF.

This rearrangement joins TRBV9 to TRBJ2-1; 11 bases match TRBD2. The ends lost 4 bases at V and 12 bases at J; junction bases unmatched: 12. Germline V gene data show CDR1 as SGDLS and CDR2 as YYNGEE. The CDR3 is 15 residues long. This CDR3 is CASSPTNSGGAGQFF. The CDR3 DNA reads TGTGCCAGCAGCCCGACAAATAGCGGGGGGGCCGGGCAGTTCTTC. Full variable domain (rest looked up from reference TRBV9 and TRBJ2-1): DSGVTQTPKHLITATGQRVTLRCSPRSGDLSVYWYQQSLDQGLQFLIQYYNGEERAKGNILERFSAQQFPDLHSELNLSSLELGDSALYFCASSPTNSGGAGQFFGPGTRLTVL.

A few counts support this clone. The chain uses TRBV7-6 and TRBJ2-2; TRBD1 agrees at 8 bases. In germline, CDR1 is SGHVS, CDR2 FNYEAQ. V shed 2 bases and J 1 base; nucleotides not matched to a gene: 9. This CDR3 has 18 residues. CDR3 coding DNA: TGTGCCAGCAGCTTAATCCCGCCCGGACAGGGGAACACCGGGGAGCTGTTTTTT. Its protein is CASSLIPPGQGNTGELFF.

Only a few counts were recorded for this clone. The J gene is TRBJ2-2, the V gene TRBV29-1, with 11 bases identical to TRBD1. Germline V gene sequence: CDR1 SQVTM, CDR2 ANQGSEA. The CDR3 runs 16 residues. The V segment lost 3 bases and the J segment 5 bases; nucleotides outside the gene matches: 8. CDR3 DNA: TGCAGCGTTGACCTAGGACAGGGGGCAGGGACCGGGGAGCTGTTTTTT. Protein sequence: CSVDLGQGAGTGELFF.

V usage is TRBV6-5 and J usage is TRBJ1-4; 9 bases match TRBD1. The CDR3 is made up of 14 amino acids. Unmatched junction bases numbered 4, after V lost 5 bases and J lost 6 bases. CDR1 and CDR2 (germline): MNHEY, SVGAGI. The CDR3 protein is CASSRDRDYEKLFF. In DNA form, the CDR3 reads TGTGCCAGCAGTCGGGACAGGGATTATGAAAAACTGTTTTTT.

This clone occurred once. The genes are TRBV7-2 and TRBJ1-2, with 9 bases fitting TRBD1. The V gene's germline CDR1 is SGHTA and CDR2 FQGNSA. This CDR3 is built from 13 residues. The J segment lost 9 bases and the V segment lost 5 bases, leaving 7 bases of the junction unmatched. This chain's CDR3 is CASSGTGIGSYTF. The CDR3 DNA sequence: TGTGCCAGCAGCGGGACAGGGATTGGTAGCTACACCTTC.

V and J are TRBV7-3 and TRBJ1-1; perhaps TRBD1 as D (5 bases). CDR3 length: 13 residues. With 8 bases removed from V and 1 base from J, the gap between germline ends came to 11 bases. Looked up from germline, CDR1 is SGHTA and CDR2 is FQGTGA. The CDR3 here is CASSRVPNTEAFF. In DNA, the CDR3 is TGTGCCAGCTCCAGGGTTCCGAACACTGAAGCTTTCTTT.